This is a list of T cell receptor beta chains from one sample in a study of cytomegalovirus exposure and HLA in healthy donors. TCRdb's table, derived via immunoSEQ multiplex PCR, lists solely in-frame clones and lacks some. Altogether some 170,000 clones are present, under 85% being singletons, with the ten largest covering about 2.5%. Sequenced input: PBMCs. The origin of the receptors is a human donor in good health. CDR3s leave out the opening cysteine and the closing phenylalanine or tryptophan. The D gene is left open where the match is weak. Size is omitted from some rows. Given values are once, few, many or a class for expanded clones.

abundance: .
d_gene: .
v_gene: TRBV7-2
CDR3aa: ASSLGPAGSDTIY

abundance: .
d_gene: TRBD1
v_gene: TRBV6-6
CDR3aa: ASSRTGVNQPQH

abundance: .
d_gene: TRBD1
v_gene: TRBV7-7
CDR3aa: ASSLGTGSNEQF

abundance: few
d_gene: .
v_gene: TRBV5-6
CDR3aa: ASRFSPEGARGETQY

abundance: .
d_gene: TRBD2
v_gene: TRBV5-4
CDR3aa: ASSLAGLAAQETQY

abundance: .
d_gene: .
v_gene: TRBV19
CDR3aa: ASSIVSGLAKNIQY

abundance: few
d_gene: TRBD1
v_gene: TRBV11-2
CDR3aa: ASSPGTGYYGYT

abundance: .
d_gene: .
v_gene: TRBV5-4
CDR3aa: ASSLDTGNEQF

abundance: .
d_gene: .
v_gene: TRBV11-3
CDR3aa: ASSPTGVGEAF

abundance: .
d_gene: .
v_gene: TRBV5-4
CDR3aa: ASSRGLATEAF

abundance: .
d_gene: TRBD1
v_gene: TRBV9
CDR3aa: ASSQGTGGAVGGYT

abundance: .
d_gene: TRBD1
v_gene: TRBV14
CDR3aa: ASSQVGYGQGVAYGYT

abundance: .
d_gene: .
v_gene: TRBV7-2
CDR3aa: ASSPDRNQPQH

abundance: .
d_gene: .
v_gene: TRBV2
CDR3aa: ASSLLASGTDTQY

abundance: few
d_gene: TRBD1
v_gene: TRBV7-2
CDR3aa: ASSLDRGTNQPQH

abundance: .
d_gene: .
v_gene: TRBV7-2
CDR3aa: ASTNKTGLSYNSPLH

abundance: .
d_gene: TRBD1
v_gene: TRBV5-1
CDR3aa: ASSTLSTGGSPLH

abundance: few
d_gene: TRBD2
v_gene: TRBV11-1
CDR3aa: ASSRTSGDPSYEQY

abundance: .
d_gene: TRBD1
v_gene: TRBV5-5
CDR3aa: ASSYRGDTEAF

abundance: .
d_gene: TRBD2
v_gene: TRBV11-3
CDR3aa: ASSLGGGTAYNEQF

abundance: .
d_gene: .
v_gene: TRBV4-1
CDR3aa: ASSQVVGGEAF

abundance: once
d_gene: .
v_gene: TRBV14
CDR3aa: ASSLRGGETTQY

abundance: .
d_gene: TRBD1
v_gene: TRBV6-6
CDR3aa: ASNRQGADTQY

abundance: .
d_gene: TRBD1
v_gene: TRBV27
CDR3aa: ASSPRTGMNTEAF

abundance: .
d_gene: .
v_gene: TRBV7-9
CDR3aa: ASSLGGNVGEKLF

abundance: .
d_gene: TRBD2
v_gene: TRBV5-6
CDR3aa: ASSLQGTSSEETQY

abundance: .
d_gene: TRBD1
v_gene: TRBV5-4
CDR3aa: ASSPQGADEKLF

abundance: .
d_gene: .
v_gene: TRBV27
CDR3aa: ASSIGRRAFNYGYT

abundance: few
d_gene: TRBD2
v_gene: TRBV6-5
CDR3aa: ASRAGGRYNEQF

abundance: .
d_gene: .
v_gene: TRBV15
CDR3aa: ATSSRLRGTDTQY

abundance: once
d_gene: TRBD1
v_gene: TRBV5-1
CDR3aa: ASSPAPGQGSEAF

abundance: .
d_gene: TRBD2
v_gene: TRBV6-5
CDR3aa: ASSPGLAGGREQY

abundance: few
d_gene: .
v_gene: TRBV5-4
CDR3aa: ASSRDKTLPNYGYT

abundance: .
d_gene: .
v_gene: TRBV7-8
CDR3aa: ASSRRGLSSANTEAF

abundance: .
d_gene: TRBD2
v_gene: TRBV7-9
CDR3aa: ASSLDTSEGYEQY